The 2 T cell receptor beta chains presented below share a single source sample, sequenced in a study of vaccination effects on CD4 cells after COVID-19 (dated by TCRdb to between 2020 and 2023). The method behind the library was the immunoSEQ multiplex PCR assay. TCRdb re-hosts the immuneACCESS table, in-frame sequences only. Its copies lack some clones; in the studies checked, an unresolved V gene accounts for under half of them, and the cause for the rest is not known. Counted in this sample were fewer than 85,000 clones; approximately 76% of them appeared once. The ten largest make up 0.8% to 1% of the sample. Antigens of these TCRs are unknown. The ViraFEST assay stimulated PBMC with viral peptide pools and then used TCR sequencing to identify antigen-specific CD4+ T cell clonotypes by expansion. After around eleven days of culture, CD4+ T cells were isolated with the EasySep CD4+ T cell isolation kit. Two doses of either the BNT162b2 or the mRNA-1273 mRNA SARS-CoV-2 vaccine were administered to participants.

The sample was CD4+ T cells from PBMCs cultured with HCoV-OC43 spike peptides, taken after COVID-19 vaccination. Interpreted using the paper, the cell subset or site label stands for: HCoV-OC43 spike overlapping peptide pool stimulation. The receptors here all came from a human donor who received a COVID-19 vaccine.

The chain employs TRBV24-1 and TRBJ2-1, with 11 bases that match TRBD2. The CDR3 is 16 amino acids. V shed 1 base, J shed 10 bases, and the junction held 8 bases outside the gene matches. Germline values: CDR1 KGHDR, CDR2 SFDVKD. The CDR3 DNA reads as TGTGCCACCAGTGATTTTGGTAGCGGGGGGGCGTGGGAGCAGTTCTTC. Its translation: CATSDFGSGGAWEQFF.

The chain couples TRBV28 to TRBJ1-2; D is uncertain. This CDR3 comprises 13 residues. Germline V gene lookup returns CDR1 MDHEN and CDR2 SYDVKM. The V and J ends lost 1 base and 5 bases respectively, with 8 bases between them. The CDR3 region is CASSLSRQYGYTF. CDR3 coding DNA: TGTGCCAGCAGTTTATCCAGGCAGTATGGCTACACCTTC.